This T cell receptor beta chain was sequenced in a study of identifying expanded T cells in peripheral blood. Concerning this clone itself: As yet, its antigen is unknown.

Sequencing was performed with immunoSEQ multiplex PCR; in TCRdb, only in-frame clones are kept and a portion is missing. This table has 90,000 to 95,000 clones, approximately 86% appearing once. Healthy donors had no documented immune events, such as infections, while sampled. The study's findings and limits: Approximately two-week clone count variance significantly increased as total template count grew. Technical replicates showed around 1.1 changed clones; approximately 2 weeks around 15; four weeks 19.

This receptor was obtained from a person aged 18 to 70 in good health. Specimen: blood.

For the CDR3, the DNA is TGTGCCAGCAGCTTAGCGCAGGGGGCGGAAGAAAAACTGTTTTTT. Amino acid sequence: CASSLAQGAEEKLFF. The gene calls are TRBV7-9 and TRBJ1-4, with TRBD1 matching over 8 bases. J lost 8 bases, V lost 0 bases, and 5 bases had no gene match. CDR1 is SEHNR, CDR2 FQNEAQ, per germline (reference sequence). This CDR3 comprises 15 residues. The complete variable domain, with remaining parts taken from reference TRBV7-9 and TRBJ1-4, reads DTGVSQNPRHKITKRGQNVTFRCDPISEHNRLYWYRQTLGQGPEFLTYFQNEAQLEKSRLLSDRFSAERPKGSFSTLEIQRTEQGDSAMYLCASSLAQGAEEKLFFGSGTQLSVL.